This entry lists 14 T cell receptor beta chains sequenced from one sample in a study of T-cell memory formation after mild COVID-19. MiXCR was run by TCRdb on the 5' RACE reads, yielding one entry per CDR3 protein. Of just over 150,000 distinct CDR3 sequences in the sample, around 30% were seen once. The specimen sequenced was PBMCs or a T cell subset sorted from them (not recorded which). These receptors all stem from an adult woman who had mild COVID-19 (a few samples of this study predate the infection). Cell type and time point are not known.

This rearrangement joins TRBV20-1 to TRBJ1-1; 9 positions match TRBD1. The trim removed 3 bases at V and 4 bases at J, leaving 6 bases unmatched. This CDR3 contains 14 residues. Looked up from germline, CDR1 is DFQATT and CDR2 is SNEGSKA (reference sequence). The CDR3 loop reads CSARRDRAGTEAFF. CDR3 DNA: TGCAGTGCTAGGAGGGACAGGGCGGGCACTGAAGCTTTCTTT.

This clonotype came up once. The V and J genes are TRBV7-8 and TRBJ2-1; 7 bases map to TRBD1. Germline CDR1 is SGHVS and CDR2 is FQNEAQ. The CDR3 spans 14 residues. V dropped 4 bases and J dropped 5; count of bases not matched to a gene: 5. The CDR3 DNA reads TGTGCCAGCAGCTCTACAGGGGCACACAATGAGCAGTTCTTC. It encodes CASSSTGAHNEQFF.

The table lists this clonotype with a few counts. This chain links TRBV20-1 with TRBJ2-2; TRBD1 matches 10 bases. The germline gives CDR1 DFQATT, CDR2 SNEGSKA (reference sequence). Trimming took 0 bases from V and 4 from J; bases not matched to a gene: 11. This CDR3 is 18 amino acids long. CDR3 residues: CSARDRQRTGGLTGELFF. The CDR3 DNA is TGCAGTGCTAGAGATCGACAACGGACAGGGGGGCTCACCGGGGAGCTGTTTTTT.

The chain carries TRBV7-6 and TRBJ2-1; 7 bases align to TRBD2. V trimming: 1 base; J trimming: 2 bases; junction bases outside the gene matches: 8. Per germline, CDR1 SGHVS and CDR2 FNYEAQ. The CDR3 runs to 17 residues. The CDR3 DNA reads TGTGCCAGCAGCTTAGTTAGTGGACTAGAAGCCTACAATGAGCAGTTCTTC. Its protein is CASSLVSGLEAYNEQFF.

The CDR3, as DNA: TGTGCCTGGTCCGGGACAGGGATACCAGATACGCAGTATTTT. This encodes CAWSGTGIPDTQYF. The V and J genes are TRBV30 and TRBJ2-3; 9 nucleotides line up with TRBD1. Per the germline V gene, CDR1 is GTSNPN and CDR2 is SVGIG (reference sequence). This CDR3 is built from 14 residues. The V gene end was trimmed by 5 bases and the J gene end by 4 bases; junction bases not matched to a gene: 7.

The chain combines TRBV2 with TRBJ2-3; 8 nucleotides align to TRBD1. Germline CDR1 reads SNHLY; CDR2 reads FYNNEI. The V segment lost 4 bases and the J segment 6 bases; nucleotides outside the gene matches: 3. The CDR3 is made up of 13 amino acids. This CDR3 reads CASSGTGYDTQYF. The CDR3 bases are TGTGCCAGCAGTGGGACAGGGTATGATACGCAGTATTTT.

The chain is built from TRBV2 and TRBJ2-2; possible D gene TRBD1, 6 bases. Germline V gives CDR1 SNHLY, CDR2 FYNNEI. The CDR3 has 13 amino acids. V gave up 3 bases and J gave up 7 bases, with 9 bases separating them. DNA for the CDR3: TGTGCCAGCAGTGACCAGGGGATCGGGGAGCTGTTTTTT. Its protein is CASSDQGIGELFF.

The chain is built from TRBV29-1 and TRBJ1-2; 11 nucleotides align to TRBD1. This CDR3 has 15 residues. Germline loops: CDR1 SQVTM, CDR2 ANQGSEA. J lost 2 bases, V lost 6 bases, and 8 bases had no gene match. The CDR3 DNA follows: TGCAGCGTCTCAAGGGGGGACAGGGGGAACTATGGCTACACCTTC. Translating gives CSVSRGDRGNYGYTF.

The chain couples TRBV5-1 to TRBJ2-1; 8 bases agree with TRBD2. Germline CDR1 and CDR2: SGHRS and YFSETQ. V gave up 3 bases and J gave up 2 bases; unmatched junction bases: 13. CDR3 size: 18 residues. CDR3 bases: TGCGCCAGCAGCTCGCATACCGGGACTAGAAGTCCCTACAATGAGCAGTTCTTC. Protein product: CASSSHTGTRSPYNEQFF.

This clonotype has more than one count but fewer than ten. The rearrangement uses TRBV4-3 and TRBJ2-1, with 9 bases aligning to TRBD1. The CDR3 contains 16 residues. The germline gives CDR1 LGHNA, CDR2 YSLEER. Trimming at V came to 3 bases and at J to 7 bases, leaving 10 bases not matched to a gene. For the CDR3, the DNA is TGCGCCAGCAGCCAGGCTACAGGGGGCATCGGGAATGAGCAGTTCTTC. The encoded protein is CASSQATGGIGNEQFF.

The chain uses TRBV24-1 and TRBJ2-5; D remains unclear. Germline CDR1 reads KGHDR; CDR2 reads SFDVKD. V lost 8 bases to trimming and J lost 2 bases, with 5 bases between them. The CDR3 covers 11 residues. CDR3 protein: CATIPQETQYF. CDR3 DNA: TGTGCCACCATCCCTCAAGAGACCCAGTACTTC.

The V gene is TRBV18, the J gene TRBJ2-1; TRBD2 aligns across 14 bases. In germline, CDR1 is KGHSH, CDR2 LQKENI. CDR3 length: 15 amino acids. The junction had 0 bases not matched to a gene; V was cut back by 3 bases and J by 5 bases. The CDR3 loop reads CASSPGLAGDNEQFF. CDR3 nucleotides: TGTGCCAGCTCACCGGGACTAGCGGGAGACAATGAGCAGTTCTTC.

The chain combines TRBV7-9 with TRBJ2-5; D is ambiguous. Germline lookup yields CDR1 SEHNR and CDR2 FQNEAQ (reference sequence). Trimming took off 1 base at V and 2 bases at J, with 8 bases between the two ends. The CDR3 has 14 residues. The CDR3 loop is CASSLVQLQETQYF. In DNA, the CDR3 is TGTGCCAGCAGCTTAGTCCAGCTACAAGAGACCCAGTACTTC.

Only a few counts were recorded for this clonotype. The rearrangement links TRBV6-2 or TRBV6-3 to TRBJ2-3, with D possibly called TRBD1 or TRBD2 (5 bases each). The CDR3 sequence is 15 residues long. Trimming cost V 0 bases and J 1 base, with 8 bases left between them. The germline V gene encodes CDR1 MNHEY and CDR2 SVGEGT. The CDR3 protein is CASSYSGTRTDTQYF. In DNA form, the CDR3 reads TGTGCCAGCAGTTACTCCGGGACCCGCACAGATACGCAGTATTTT.